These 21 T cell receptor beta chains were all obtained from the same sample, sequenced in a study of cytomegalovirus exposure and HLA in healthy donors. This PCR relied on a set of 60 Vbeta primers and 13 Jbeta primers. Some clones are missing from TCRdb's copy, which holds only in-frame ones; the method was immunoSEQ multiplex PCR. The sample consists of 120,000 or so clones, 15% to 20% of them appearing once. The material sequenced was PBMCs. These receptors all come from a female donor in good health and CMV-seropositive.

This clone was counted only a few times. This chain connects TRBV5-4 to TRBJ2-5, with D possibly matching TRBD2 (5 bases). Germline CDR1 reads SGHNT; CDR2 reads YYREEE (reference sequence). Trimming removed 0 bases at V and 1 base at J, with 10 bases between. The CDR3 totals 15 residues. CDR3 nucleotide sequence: TGTGCCAGCAGCTTGGGAGGGAAGGTCCAAGAGACCCAGTACTTC. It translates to CASSLGGKVQETQYF. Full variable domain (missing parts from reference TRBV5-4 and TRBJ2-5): ETGVTQSPTHLIKTRGQQVTLRCSSQSGHNTVSWYQQALGQGPQFIFQYYREEENGRGNFPPRFSGLQFPNYSSELNVNALELDDSALYLCASSLGGKVQETQYFGPGTRLLVL.

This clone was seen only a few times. The CDR3 sequence: CASKRGQGIYEQYF. In DNA form, the CDR3 reads TGTGCCAGCAAGCGGGGACAGGGGATCTACGAGCAGTACTTC. The rearrangement links TRBV6-5 to TRBJ2-7, with TRBD1 matching 10 bases. Germline V lookup: CDR1 MNHEY, CDR2 SVGAGI. V shed 7 bases and J 3 bases; nucleotides not matched to a gene: 6. The CDR3 runs to 14 residues.

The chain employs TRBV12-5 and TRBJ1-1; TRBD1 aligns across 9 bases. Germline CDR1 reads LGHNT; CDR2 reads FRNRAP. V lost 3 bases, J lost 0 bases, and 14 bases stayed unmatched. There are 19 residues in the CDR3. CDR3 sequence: CASGFTTAGQGYLNTEAFF. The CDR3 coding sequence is TGTGCTAGTGGTTTTACGACCGCGGGACAGGGATATCTGAACACTGAAGCTTTCTTT. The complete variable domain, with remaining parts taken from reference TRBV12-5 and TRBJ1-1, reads DARVTQTPRHKVTEMGQEVTMRCQPILGHNTVFWYRQTMMQGLELLAYFRNRAPLDDSGMPKDRFSAEMPDATLATLKIQPSEPRDSAVYFCASGFTTAGQGYLNTEAFFGQGTRLTVV.

Here the CDR3 DNA reads TGTGCCAGCAGCGCCCGACTAGTAAACCCCAATGAGCAGTTCTTC. The encoded protein is CASSARLVNPNEQFF. This chain joins TRBV9 and TRBJ2-1, with D tentatively TRBD2 (6 bases). The V gene's germline CDR1 is SGDLS and CDR2 YYNGEE. The CDR3 spans 15 residues. Trimming pared 3 bases from V and 6 bases from J, leaving 16 bases between.

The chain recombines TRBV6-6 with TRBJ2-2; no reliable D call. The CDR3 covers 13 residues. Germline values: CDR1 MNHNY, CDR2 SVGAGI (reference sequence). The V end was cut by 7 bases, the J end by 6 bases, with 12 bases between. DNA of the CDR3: TGTGCCAGCATATTTTCTCGGGCCGGGGAGCTGTTTTTT. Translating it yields CASIFSRAGELFF.

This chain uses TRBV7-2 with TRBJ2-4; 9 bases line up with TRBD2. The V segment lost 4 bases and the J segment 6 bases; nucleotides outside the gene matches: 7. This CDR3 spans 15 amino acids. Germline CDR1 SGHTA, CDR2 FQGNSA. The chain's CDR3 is CASSSLAGRGNIQYF. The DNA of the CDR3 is TGTGCCAGCAGCTCGCTAGCGGGAAGGGGAAACATTCAGTACTTC.

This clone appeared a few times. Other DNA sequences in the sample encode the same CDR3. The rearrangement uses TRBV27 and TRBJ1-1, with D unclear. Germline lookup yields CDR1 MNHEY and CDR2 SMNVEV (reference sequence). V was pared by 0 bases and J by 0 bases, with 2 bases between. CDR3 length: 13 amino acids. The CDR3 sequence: CASSLSLNTEAFF. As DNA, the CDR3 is TGTGCCAGCAGTTTATCCTTGAACACTGAAGCTTTCTTT.

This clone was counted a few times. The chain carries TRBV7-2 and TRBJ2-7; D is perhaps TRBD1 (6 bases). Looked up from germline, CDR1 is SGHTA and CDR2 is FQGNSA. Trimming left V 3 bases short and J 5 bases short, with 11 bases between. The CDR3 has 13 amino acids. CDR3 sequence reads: CASSFRGTNEQYF. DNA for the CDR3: TGTGCCAGCAGCTTTAGGGGGACCAACGAGCAGTACTTC.

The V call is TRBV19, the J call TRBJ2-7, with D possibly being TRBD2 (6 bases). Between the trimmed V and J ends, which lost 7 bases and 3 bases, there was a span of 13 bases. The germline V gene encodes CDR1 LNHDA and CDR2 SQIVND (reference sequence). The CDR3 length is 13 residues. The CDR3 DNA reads TGTGCCAGTAAAGGGACGGGGGACTACGAGCAGTACTTC. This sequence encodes CASKGTGDYEQYF. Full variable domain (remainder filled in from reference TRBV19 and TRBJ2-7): DGGITQSPKYLFRKEGQNVTLSCEQNLNHDAMYWYRQDPGQGLRLIYYSQIVNDFQKGDIAEGYSVSREKKESFPLTVTSAQKNPTAFYLCASKGTGDYEQYFGPGTRLTVT.

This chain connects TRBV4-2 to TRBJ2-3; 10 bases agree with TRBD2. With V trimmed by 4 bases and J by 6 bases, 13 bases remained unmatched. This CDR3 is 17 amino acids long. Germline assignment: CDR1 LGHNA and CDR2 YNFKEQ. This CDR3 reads CASSPQGASGSEDTQYF. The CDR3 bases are TGTGCCAGCAGCCCACAAGGGGCTAGCGGGAGTGAGGATACGCAGTATTTT.

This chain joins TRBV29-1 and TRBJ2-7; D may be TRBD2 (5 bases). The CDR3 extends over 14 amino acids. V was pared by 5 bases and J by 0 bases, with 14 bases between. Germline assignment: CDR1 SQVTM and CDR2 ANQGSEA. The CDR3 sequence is CSVLLAEGSYEQYF. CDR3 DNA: TGCAGCGTTCTTCTAGCCGAGGGCTCCTACGAGCAGTACTTC.

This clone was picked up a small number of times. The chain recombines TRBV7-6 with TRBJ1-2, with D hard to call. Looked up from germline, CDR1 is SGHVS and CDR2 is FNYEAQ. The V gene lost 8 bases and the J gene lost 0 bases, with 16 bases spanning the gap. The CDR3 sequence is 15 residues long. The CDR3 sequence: CASASEGEANYGYTF. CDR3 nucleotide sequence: TGTGCCAGCGCTTCCGAGGGAGAAGCTAACTATGGCTACACCTTC. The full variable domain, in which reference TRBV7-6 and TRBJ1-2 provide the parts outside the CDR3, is GAGVSQSPRYKVTKRGQDVALRCDPISGHVSLYWYRQALGQGPEFLTYFNYEAQQDKSGLPNDRFSAERPEGSISTLTIQRTEQRDSAMYRCASASEGEANYGYTFGSGTRLTVV.

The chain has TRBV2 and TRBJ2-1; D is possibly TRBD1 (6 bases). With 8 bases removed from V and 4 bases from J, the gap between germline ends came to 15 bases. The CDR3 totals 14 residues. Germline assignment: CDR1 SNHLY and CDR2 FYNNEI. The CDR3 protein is CASPQGPFYNEQFF. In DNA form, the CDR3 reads TGTGCCAGCCCCCAGGGGCCATTTTACAATGAGCAGTTCTTC.

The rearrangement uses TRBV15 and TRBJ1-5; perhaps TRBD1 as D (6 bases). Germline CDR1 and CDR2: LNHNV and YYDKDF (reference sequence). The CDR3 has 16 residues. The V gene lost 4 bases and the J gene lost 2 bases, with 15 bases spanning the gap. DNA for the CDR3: TGTGCCACCAGCAAAAATACAGGGATTGGCAATCAGCCCCAGCATTTT. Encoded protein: CATSKNTGIGNQPQHF.

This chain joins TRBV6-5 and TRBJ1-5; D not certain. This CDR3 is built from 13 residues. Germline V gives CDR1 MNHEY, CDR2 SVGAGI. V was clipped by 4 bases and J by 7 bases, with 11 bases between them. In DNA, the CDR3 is TGTGCCAGCAGTTTTTCGGGAGTACAGCCCCAGCATTTT. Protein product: CASSFSGVQPQHF.

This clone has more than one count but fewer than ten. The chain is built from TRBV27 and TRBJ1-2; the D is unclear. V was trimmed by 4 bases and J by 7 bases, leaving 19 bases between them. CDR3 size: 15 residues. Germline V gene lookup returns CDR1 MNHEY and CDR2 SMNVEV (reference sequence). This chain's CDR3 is CASSSKESSSGGYTF. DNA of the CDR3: TGTGCCAGCAGTTCTAAGGAAAGCTCGTCGGGTGGCTACACCTTC.

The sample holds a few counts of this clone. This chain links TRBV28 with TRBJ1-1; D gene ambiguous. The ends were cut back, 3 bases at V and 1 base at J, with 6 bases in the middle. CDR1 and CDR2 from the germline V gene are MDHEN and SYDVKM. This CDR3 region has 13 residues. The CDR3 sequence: CASSFRRNTEAFF. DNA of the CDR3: TGTGCCAGCAGTTTCCGTAGGAACACTGAAGCTTTCTTT.

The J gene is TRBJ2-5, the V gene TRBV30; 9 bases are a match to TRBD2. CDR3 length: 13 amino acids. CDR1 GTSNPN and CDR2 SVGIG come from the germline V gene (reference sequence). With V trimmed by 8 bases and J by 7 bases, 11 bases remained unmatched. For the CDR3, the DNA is TGTGCCGCCGGGAGTAGCGGGAGTGGGACCCAGTACTTC. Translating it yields CAAGSSGSGTQYF.

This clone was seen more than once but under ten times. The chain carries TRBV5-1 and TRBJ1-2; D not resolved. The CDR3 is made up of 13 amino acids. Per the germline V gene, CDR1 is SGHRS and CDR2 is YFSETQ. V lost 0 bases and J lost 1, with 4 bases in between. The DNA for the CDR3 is TGCGCCAGCAGCTTGGCCCGTAACTATGGCTACACCTTC. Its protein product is CASSLARNYGYTF.

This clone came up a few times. In DNA, the CDR3 is TGTGCCAGCAGTGAATCGGCCAGGGTTGCCGAAAAACTGTTTTTT. It encodes CASSESARVAEKLFF. This sequence joins TRBV25-1 and TRBJ1-4; D perhaps matches TRBD1 (5 bases). V shed 1 base and J shed 8 bases, with 14 bases lying between them. This CDR3 has 15 residues. In germline, CDR1 is MGHDK, CDR2 SYGVNS.

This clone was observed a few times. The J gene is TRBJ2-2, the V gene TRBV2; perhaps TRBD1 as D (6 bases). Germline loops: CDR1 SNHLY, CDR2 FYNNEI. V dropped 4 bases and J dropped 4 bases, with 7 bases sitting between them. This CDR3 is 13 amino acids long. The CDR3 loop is CASSGTVTGELFF. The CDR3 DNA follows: TGTGCCAGCAGTGGGACAGTCACCGGGGAGCTGTTTTTT.